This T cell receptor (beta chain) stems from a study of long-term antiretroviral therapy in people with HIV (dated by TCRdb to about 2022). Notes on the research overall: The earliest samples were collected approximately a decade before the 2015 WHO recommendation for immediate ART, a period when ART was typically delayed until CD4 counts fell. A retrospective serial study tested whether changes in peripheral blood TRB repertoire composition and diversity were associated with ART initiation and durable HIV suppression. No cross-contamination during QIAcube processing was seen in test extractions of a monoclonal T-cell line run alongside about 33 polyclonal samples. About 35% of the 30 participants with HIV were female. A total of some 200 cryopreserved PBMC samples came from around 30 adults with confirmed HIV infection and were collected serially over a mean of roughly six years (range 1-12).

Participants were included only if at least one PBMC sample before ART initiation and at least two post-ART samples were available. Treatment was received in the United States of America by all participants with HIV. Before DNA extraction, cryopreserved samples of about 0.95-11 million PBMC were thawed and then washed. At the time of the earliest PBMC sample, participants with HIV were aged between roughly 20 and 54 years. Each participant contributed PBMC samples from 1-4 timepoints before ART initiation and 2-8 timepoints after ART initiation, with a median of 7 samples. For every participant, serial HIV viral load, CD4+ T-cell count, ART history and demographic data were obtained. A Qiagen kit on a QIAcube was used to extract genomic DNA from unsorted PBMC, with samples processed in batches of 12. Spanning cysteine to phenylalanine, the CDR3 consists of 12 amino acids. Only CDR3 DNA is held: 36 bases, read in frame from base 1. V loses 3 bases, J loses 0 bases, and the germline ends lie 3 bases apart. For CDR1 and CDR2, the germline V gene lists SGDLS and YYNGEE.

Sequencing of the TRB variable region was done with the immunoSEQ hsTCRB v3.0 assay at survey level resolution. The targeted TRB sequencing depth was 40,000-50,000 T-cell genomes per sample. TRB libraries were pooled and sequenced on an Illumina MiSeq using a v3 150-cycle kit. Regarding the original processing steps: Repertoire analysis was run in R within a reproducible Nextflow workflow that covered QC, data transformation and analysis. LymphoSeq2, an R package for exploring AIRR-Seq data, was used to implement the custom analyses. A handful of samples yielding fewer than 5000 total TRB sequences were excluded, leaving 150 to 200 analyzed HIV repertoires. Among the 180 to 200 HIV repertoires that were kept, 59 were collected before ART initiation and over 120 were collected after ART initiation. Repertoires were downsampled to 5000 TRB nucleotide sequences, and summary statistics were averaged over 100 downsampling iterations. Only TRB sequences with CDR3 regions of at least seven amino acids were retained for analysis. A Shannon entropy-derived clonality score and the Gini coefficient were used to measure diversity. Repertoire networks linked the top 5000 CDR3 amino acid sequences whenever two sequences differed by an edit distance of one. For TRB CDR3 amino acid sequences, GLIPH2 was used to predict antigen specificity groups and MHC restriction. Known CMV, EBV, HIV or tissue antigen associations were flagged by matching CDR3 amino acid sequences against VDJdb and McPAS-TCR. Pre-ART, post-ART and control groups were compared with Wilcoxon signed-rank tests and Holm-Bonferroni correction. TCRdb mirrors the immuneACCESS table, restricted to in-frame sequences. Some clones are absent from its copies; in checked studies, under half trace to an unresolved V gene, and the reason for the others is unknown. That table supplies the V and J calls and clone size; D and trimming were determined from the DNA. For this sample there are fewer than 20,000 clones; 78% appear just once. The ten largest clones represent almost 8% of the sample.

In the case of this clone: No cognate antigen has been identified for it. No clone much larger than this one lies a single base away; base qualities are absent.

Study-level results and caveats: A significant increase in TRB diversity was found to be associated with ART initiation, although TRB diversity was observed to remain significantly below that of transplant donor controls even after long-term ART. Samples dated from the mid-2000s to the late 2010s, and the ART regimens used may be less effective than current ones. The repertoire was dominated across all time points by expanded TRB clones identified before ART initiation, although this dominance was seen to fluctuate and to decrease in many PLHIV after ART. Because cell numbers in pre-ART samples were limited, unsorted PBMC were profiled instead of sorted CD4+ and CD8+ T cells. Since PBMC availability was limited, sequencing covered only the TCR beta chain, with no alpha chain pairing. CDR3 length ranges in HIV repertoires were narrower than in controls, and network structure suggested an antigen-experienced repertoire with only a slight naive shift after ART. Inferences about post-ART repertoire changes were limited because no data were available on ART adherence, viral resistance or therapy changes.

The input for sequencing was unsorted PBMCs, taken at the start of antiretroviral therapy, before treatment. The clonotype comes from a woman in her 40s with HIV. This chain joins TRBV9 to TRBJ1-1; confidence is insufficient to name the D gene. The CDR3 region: CASSAVNTEAFF. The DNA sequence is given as TGTGCCAGCAGCGCCGTGAACACTGAAGCTTTCTTT.